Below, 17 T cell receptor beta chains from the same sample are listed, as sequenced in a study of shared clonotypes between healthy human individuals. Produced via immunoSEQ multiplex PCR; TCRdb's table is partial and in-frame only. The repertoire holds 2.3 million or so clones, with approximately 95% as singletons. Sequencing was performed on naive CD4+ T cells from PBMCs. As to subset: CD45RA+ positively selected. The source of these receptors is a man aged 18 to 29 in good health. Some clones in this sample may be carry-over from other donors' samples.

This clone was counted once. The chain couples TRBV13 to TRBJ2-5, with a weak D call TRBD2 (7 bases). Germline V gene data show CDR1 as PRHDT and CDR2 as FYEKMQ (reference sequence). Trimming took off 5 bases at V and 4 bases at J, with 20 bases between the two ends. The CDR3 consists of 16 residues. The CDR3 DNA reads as TGTGCCAGCAGCCCTAGACCCGGGGGGCGGGGAGAGACCCAGTACTTC. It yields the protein CASSPRPGGRGETQYF.

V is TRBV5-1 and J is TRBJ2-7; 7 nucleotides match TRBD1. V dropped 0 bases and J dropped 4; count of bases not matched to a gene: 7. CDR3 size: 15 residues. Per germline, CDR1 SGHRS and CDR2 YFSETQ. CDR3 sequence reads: CASSLEPGQLYEQYF. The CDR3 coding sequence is TGCGCCAGCAGCTTGGAGCCGGGACAGTTGTACGAGCAGTACTTC.

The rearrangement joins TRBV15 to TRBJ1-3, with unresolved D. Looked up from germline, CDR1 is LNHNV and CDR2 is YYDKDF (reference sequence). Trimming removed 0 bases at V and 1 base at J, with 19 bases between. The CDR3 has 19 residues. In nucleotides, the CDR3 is TGTGCCACCAGCAGAGATCTTGCAACACCGATGGAATCTGGAAACACCATATATTTT. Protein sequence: CATSRDLATPMESGNTIYF. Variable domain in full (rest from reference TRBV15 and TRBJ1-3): DAMVIQNPRYQVTQFGKPVTLSCSQTLNHNVMYWYQQKSSQAPKLLFHYYDKDFNNEADTPDNFQSRRPNTSFCFLDIRSPGLGDTAMYLCATSRDLATPMESGNTIYFGEGSWLTVV.

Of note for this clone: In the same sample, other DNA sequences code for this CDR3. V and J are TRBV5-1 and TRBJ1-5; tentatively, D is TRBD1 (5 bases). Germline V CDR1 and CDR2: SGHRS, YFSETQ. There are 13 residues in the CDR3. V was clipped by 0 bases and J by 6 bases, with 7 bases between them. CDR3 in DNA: TGCGCCAGCAGCTTGGAAGGGGTTCAGCCCCAGCATTTT. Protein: CASSLEGVQPQHF.

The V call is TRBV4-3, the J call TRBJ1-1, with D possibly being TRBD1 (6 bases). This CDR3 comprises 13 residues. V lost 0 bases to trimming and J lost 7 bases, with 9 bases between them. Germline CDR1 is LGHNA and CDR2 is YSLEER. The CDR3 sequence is CASSQEPRGEAFF. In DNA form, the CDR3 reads TGCGCCAGCAGCCAAGAGCCCAGGGGTGAAGCTTTCTTT.

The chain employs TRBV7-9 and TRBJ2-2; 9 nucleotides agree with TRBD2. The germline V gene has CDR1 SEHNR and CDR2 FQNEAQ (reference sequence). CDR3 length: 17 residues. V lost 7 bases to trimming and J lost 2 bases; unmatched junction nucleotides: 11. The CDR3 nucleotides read TGTGCCAGCAAGGTGGGGCGGGAGGGCCCCAACACCGGGGAGCTGTTTTTT. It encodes CASKVGREGPNTGELFF.

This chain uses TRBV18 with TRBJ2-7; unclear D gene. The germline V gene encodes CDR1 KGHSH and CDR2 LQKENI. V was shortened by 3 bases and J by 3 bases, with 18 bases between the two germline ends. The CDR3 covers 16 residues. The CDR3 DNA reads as TGTGCCAGCTCACCGGGTGTGGGCAGAGCAATCTACGAGCAGTACTTC. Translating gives CASSPGVGRAIYEQYF.

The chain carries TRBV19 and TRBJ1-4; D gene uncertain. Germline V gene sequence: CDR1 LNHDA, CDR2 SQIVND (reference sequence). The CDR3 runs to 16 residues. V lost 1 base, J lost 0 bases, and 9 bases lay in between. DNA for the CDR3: TGTGCCAGTAGTATAGGAACCGGGACAACTAATGAAAAACTGTTTTTT. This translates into CASSIGTGTTNEKLFF.

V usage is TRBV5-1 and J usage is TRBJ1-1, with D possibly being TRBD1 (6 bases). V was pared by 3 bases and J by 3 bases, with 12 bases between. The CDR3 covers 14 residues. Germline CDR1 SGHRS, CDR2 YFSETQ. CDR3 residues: CASSSLRGDTEAFF. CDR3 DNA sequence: TGCGCCAGCAGCTCTCTCAGGGGCGACACTGAAGCTTTCTTT.

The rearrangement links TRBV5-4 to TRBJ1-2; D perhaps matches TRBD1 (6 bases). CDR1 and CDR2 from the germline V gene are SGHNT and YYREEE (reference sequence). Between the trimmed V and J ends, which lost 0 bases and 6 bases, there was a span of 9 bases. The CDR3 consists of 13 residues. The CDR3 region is CASSLDRENGYTF. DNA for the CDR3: TGTGCCAGCAGCTTGGACAGGGAAAATGGCTACACCTTC. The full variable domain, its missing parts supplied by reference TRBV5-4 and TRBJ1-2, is ETGVTQSPTHLIKTRGQQVTLRCSSQSGHNTVSWYQQALGQGPQFIFQYYREEENGRGNFPPRFSGLQFPNYSSELNVNALELDDSALYLCASSLDRENGYTFGSGTRLTVV.

CDR3 amino acids: CASSQVGQGARNSPLHF. Written as DNA, the CDR3 is TGCGCCAGCAGCCAAGTGGGACAGGGGGCAAGGAATTCACCCCTCCACTTT. The genes are TRBV4-1 and TRBJ1-6, with 12 bases matching TRBD1. Trimming removed 1 base from V and 7 bases from J; junction bases left unmatched: 5. The CDR3 totals 17 residues. Germline CDR1 MGHRA, CDR2 YSYEKL.

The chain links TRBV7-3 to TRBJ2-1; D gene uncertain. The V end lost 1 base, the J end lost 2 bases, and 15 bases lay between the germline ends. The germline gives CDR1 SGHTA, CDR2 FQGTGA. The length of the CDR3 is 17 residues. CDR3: CASSLRGGRAAYNEQFF. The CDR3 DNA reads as TGTGCCAGCAGCTTAAGGGGTGGGCGAGCCGCCTACAATGAGCAGTTCTTC. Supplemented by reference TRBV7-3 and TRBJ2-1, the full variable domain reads GAGVSQTPSNKVTEKGKYVELRCDPISGHTALYWYRQSLGQGPEFLIYFQGTGAADDSGLPNDRFFAVRPEGSVSTLKIQRTERGDSAVYLCASSLRGGRAAYNEQFFGPGTRLTVL.

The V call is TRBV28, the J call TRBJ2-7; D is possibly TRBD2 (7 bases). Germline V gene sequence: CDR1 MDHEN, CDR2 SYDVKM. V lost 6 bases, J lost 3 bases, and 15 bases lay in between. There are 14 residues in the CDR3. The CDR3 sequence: CASRIGGASYEQYF. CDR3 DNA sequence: TGTGCCAGCAGAATAGGGGGGGCAAGCTACGAGCAGTACTTC.

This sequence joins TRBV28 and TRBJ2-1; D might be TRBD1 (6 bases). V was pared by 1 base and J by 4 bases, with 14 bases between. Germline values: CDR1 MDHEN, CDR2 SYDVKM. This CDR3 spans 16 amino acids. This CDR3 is CASSLFTGLKYNEQFF. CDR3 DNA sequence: TGTGCCAGCAGTTTATTCACAGGGCTCAAGTACAATGAGCAGTTCTTC.

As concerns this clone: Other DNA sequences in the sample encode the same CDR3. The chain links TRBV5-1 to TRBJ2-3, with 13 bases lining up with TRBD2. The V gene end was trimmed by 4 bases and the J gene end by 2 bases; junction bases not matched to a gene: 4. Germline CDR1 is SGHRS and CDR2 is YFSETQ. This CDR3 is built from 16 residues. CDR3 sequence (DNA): TGCGCCAGCAGCCCGGGACTAGCGGGGTACACAGATACGCAGTATTTT. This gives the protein CASSPGLAGYTDTQYF.

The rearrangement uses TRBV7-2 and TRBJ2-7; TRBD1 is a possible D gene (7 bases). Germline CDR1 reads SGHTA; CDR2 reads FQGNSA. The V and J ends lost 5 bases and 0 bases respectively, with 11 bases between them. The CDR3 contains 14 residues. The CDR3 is CASSAGQYSYEQYF. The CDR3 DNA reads TGTGCCAGCAGCGCGGGACAGTACTCCTACGAGCAGTACTTC. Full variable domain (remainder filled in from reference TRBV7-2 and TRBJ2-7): GAGVSQSPSNKVTEKGKDVELRCDPISGHTALYWYRQSLGQGLEFLIYFQGNSAPDKSGLPSDRFSAERTGGSVSTLTIQRTQQEDSAVYLCASSAGQYSYEQYFGPGTRLTVT.

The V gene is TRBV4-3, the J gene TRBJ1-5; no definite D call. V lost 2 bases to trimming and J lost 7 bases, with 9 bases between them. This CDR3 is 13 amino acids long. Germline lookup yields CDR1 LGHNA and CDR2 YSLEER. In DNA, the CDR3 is TGCGCCAGCAGCCAAAATTGGTGGCAGCCCCAGCATTTT. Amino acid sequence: CASSQNWWQPQHF.